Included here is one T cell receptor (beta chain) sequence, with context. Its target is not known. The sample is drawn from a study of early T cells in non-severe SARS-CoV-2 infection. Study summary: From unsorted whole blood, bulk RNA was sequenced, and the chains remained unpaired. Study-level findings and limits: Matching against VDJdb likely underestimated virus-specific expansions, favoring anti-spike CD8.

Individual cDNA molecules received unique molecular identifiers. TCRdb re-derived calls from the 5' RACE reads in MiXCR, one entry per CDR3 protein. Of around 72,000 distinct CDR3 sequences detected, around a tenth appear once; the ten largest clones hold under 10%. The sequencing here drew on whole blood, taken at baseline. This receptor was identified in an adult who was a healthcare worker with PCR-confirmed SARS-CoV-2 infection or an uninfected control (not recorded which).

CDR3 sequence (DNA): TGTGCCAGCAGTTTATCGATGTCCGCGAACACCATATATTTT. It yields the protein CASSLSMSANTIYF. The chain uses TRBV27 and TRBJ1-3; D call uncertain. The CDR3 sequence is 14 residues long. Germline V gene data show CDR1 as MNHEY and CDR2 as SMNVEV (reference sequence). The V end lost 0 bases, the J end lost 7 bases, and 10 bases lay between the germline ends.